A selection of T cell receptor beta chains follows, all from one sample in a study of vaccination effects on CD4 cells after COVID-19. These receptors have no identified antigens. Profiling relied on immunoSEQ multiplex PCR, and the TCRdb table lists in-frame clones only, not all of them. The sample consists of approximately 46,000 clones, 60% to 80% of them appearing once. The sequencing here drew on CD4+ T cells from PBMCs cultured without peptide, taken before COVID-19 vaccination. The receptors derive from a human donor who had a prior SARS-CoV-2 infection. CDR3s include the opening cysteine and the closing phenylalanine or tryptophan. Each record gives: J gene, D gene, V gene, CDR3 protein. D genes are given only for firm matches.

TRBJ1-4	-	TRBV6-5	CASSPVGNNEKLFF
TRBJ2-5	-	TRBV27	CAPGAGIQETQYF
TRBJ2-5	TRBD2	TRBV3-1/TRBV3-2	CASSQVETSGGQETQYF
TRBJ2-7	-	TRBV30	CAWSGGGHYYEQYF
TRBJ2-3	-	TRBV27	CASSLLGSNTQYF
TRBJ2-6	-	TRBV6-2/TRBV6-3	CASSYAGANVLTF
TRBJ1-2	-	TRBV7-3	CASSLSPRRGYTF
TRBJ2-3	TRBD2	TRBV24-1	CATSDFLGSSGSTDTQYF
TRBJ2-1	TRBD2	TRBV7-9	CASSPKARLAVPHNEQFF
TRBJ2-1	-	TRBV5-5	CASGIAIDEQFF
TRBJ2-2	TRBD2	TRBV5-4	CASSYGLAGGTGELFF
TRBJ2-2	-	TRBV11-3	CASSLGYLGSGELFF
TRBJ2-7	-	TRBV2	CASTHPGRSSYEQYF
TRBJ2-3	-	TRBV30	CAWKGLSDTQYF
TRBJ1-2	-	TRBV6-4	CASSDPTVPYGYTF
TRBJ2-1	TRBD2	TRBV5-4	CASSLAGGLPYNEQFF
TRBJ1-6	-	TRBV2	CASSGPGYNSPLHF
TRBJ2-7	-	TRBV7-2	CASSLSTSYEQYF
TRBJ2-2	-	TRBV7-2	CASNWGGTDHTGELFF
TRBJ2-3	TRBD2	TRBV5-1	CASSSSGTSTDTQYF
TRBJ2-6	TRBD1	TRBV5-1	CASTVPGQVTSGANVLTF
TRBJ2-5	TRBD1	TRBV9	CASGTGKETQYF
TRBJ2-1	TRBD2	TRBV7-2	CASRGRGEGPGNEQFF
TRBJ2-3	TRBD1	TRBV6-5	CASSSGDTGGDTQYF
TRBJ2-1	TRBD2	TRBV9	CASSVATSGGNEQFF
TRBJ2-7	-	TRBV2	CASSASGTPYEQYF
TRBJ1-5	TRBD1	TRBV19	CASIGPPDRGLGNQPQHF
TRBJ2-7	TRBD2	TRBV6-2/TRBV6-3	CASSWLAGSYEQYF
TRBJ2-7	TRBD2	TRBV5-1	CASSLGALAGYNEQYF
TRBJ2-7	-	TRBV14	CASSQDSGRRYEQYF
TRBJ1-1	-	TRBV18	CASSSRGAAEAFF
TRBJ2-1	-	TRBV24-1	CATSDLRAGGYNEQFF
TRBJ2-2	-	TRBV24-1	CATSGVTGTERTGELFF
TRBJ2-3	-	TRBV10-3	CATSDLAGSRTQYF
TRBJ1-3	-	TRBV19	CASKHPSSGNTIYF
TRBJ2-1	TRBD2	TRBV30	CAWSANLAGVGNEQFF
TRBJ1-1	-	TRBV6-6	CASQWPGNTEAFF
TRBJ2-7	-	TRBV7-2	CASSLVSGRAKEQYF
TRBJ1-3	-	TRBV10-3	CAISESLILGRGNTIYF
TRBJ2-7	TRBD2	TRBV7-2	CASSLEGRSGTYEQYF
TRBJ1-2	TRBD1	TRBV5-4	CASSTGTEAYGYTF
TRBJ2-2	TRBD2	TRBV7-9	CASSLGLRGGLFRTGELFF
TRBJ2-7	TRBD2	TRBV7-2	CASSPRTRSRDYEQYF
TRBJ2-1	-	TRBV18	CASSPLPGLSSYNEQFF
TRBJ1-4	-	TRBV10-3	CATAPGGNEKLFF
TRBJ2-7	-	TRBV28	CASSSPLYEQYF
TRBJ2-1	-	TRBV30	CAWSVFRGSTYNEQFF